This T cell receptor beta chain was retrieved from a study of OX40 agonist ivuxolimab in advanced cancers. Blood specimens came from baseline, cycle 4 day 1, and cycle 7 day 1. V lost 9 bases and J lost 5, with 10 bases in between. Germline CDR1 and CDR2: MNHNS and SASEGT. The length of the CDR3 is 11 residues. The method was immunoSEQ multiplex PCR; TCRdb's version includes in-frame clones alone and lacks a portion of them. The sample lists 50,000 to 65,000 clones, 81% occurring once. Specimen: CD4+ or CD8+ T cells sorted from blood, collected in a trial of the OX40 agonist ivuxolimab. This TCR derives from an adult with an advanced solid tumor such as melanoma, head and neck, liver or kidney cancer. The gene calls are TRBV6-1 and TRBJ1-1, with D uncertain. The CDR3 DNA sequence: TGTGCCAGTACGCTGGGGACTGAAGCTTTCTTT. Translation gives CASTLGTEAFF.